This is a list of T cell receptor beta chains from one sample in a study of T cells after yellow fever vaccination. TCRdb re-analysed the 5' RACE reads in MiXCR, keeping a single row per CDR3 protein. The sample holds about 260,000 distinct CDR3 sequences, roughly 5.6% seen once. The sequences come from CD4+ T cells sorted from PBMCs, collected on the day of the yellow fever booster vaccination. The origin of the receptors is a man between 18 and 35 years old who received the YFV17D yellow fever vaccine. Both conserved end residues are part of each CDR3. The D gene is left open where the match is weak. Only some rows state a clone size, as once, few, many or a class for expanded clones.

j_call: TRBJ2-7
d_call: .
cdr3_length: 17
clone_size: many
v_call: TRBV7-2
cdr3_aa: CASSFSRRAASSYEQYF
cdr3_nt: TGTGCCAGCAGCTTCTCCCGGAGGGCGGCGAGCTCCTACGAGCAGTACTTC

j_call: TRBJ2-2
d_call: .
cdr3_length: 15
clone_size: few
v_call: TRBV15
cdr3_aa: CATSPPPGNTGELFF
cdr3_nt: TGTGCCACCAGCCCTCCCCCAGGGAACACCGGGGAGCTGTTTTTT

j_call: TRBJ2-7
d_call: .
cdr3_length: 13
clone_size: many
v_call: TRBV2
cdr3_aa: CASSLGAPYEQYF
cdr3_nt: TGTGCCAGCAGTCTTGGAGCCCCCTACGAGCAGTACTTC

j_call: TRBJ1-6
d_call: .
cdr3_length: 13
clone_size: .
v_call: TRBV2
cdr3_aa: CAQTPGVNSPLHF
cdr3_nt: TGTGCCCAGACGCCAGGGGTCAATTCACCCCTCCACTTT

j_call: TRBJ1-1
d_call: .
cdr3_length: 14
clone_size: .
v_call: TRBV5-1
cdr3_aa: CASGRGDTYTEAFF
cdr3_nt: TGCGCCAGCGGCCGGGGGGACACCTACACTGAAGCTTTCTTT

j_call: TRBJ1-4
d_call: .
cdr3_length: 15
clone_size: many
v_call: TRBV3-1
cdr3_aa: CASSQVGATNEKLFF
cdr3_nt: TGTGCCAGCAGCCAAGTGGGGGCAACTAATGAAAAACTGTTTTTT

j_call: TRBJ2-5
d_call: TRBD1
cdr3_length: 13
clone_size: .
v_call: TRBV28
cdr3_aa: CASRGTGRGTQYF
cdr3_nt: TGTGCCAGCAGAGGGACAGGGCGTGGGACCCAGTACTTC

j_call: TRBJ1-5
d_call: TRBD1
cdr3_length: 14
clone_size: few
v_call: TRBV4-3
cdr3_aa: CASSLDRAVRPQHF
cdr3_nt: TGCGCCAGCAGCCTCGACAGGGCGGTTCGTCCCCAGCATTTT

j_call: TRBJ2-3
d_call: TRBD1
cdr3_length: 15
clone_size: .
v_call: TRBV12-3/TRBV12-4
cdr3_aa: CASSPGQGSPDTQYF
cdr3_nt: TGTGCCAGCAGCCCGGGACAGGGGAGCCCAGATACGCAGTATTTT

j_call: TRBJ2-5
d_call: .
cdr3_length: 13
clone_size: many
v_call: TRBV6-6
cdr3_aa: CASNAGAGETQYF
cdr3_nt: TGTGCCAGCAACGCGGGGGCGGGAGAGACCCAGTACTTC

j_call: TRBJ2-1
d_call: .
cdr3_length: 18
clone_size: .
v_call: TRBV9
cdr3_aa: CASSVGSPRLLGYNEQFF
cdr3_nt: TGTGCCAGCAGCGTAGGGTCCCCGAGGTTATTGGGCTACAATGAGCAGTTCTTC

j_call: TRBJ2-7
d_call: .
cdr3_length: 12
clone_size: .
v_call: TRBV30
cdr3_aa: CAWRGGRNEQYF
cdr3_nt: TGTGCCTGGAGGGGGGGTAGGAACGAGCAGTACTTC

j_call: TRBJ2-1
d_call: TRBD2
cdr3_length: 15
clone_size: many
v_call: TRBV20-1
cdr3_aa: CSARFSYRGVNEQFF
cdr3_nt: TGCAGTGCTAGATTCTCCTACCGGGGGGTGAATGAGCAGTTCTTC

j_call: TRBJ1-2
d_call: .
cdr3_length: 10
clone_size: .
v_call: TRBV28
cdr3_aa: CASSYNGYTF
cdr3_nt: TGTGCCAGCAGTTACAATGGCTACACCTTC

j_call: TRBJ2-6
d_call: TRBD2
cdr3_length: 17
clone_size: few
v_call: TRBV12-3/TRBV12-4
cdr3_aa: CASSKRGGLGGANVLTF
cdr3_nt: TGTGCCAGCAGTAAGCGGGGGGGCTTAGGAGGGGCCAACGTCCTGACTTTC

j_call: TRBJ1-1
d_call: TRBD1
cdr3_length: 14
clone_size: .
v_call: TRBV29-1
cdr3_aa: CSGGQGFVYTEAFF
cdr3_nt: TGCAGCGGCGGACAGGGATTTGTTTACACTGAAGCTTTCTTT

j_call: TRBJ2-5
d_call: .
cdr3_length: 12
clone_size: many
v_call: TRBV6-2/TRBV6-3
cdr3_aa: CASSFILETQYF
cdr3_nt: TGTGCCAGCAGTTTTATCCTGGAGACCCAGTACTTC

j_call: TRBJ1-3
d_call: .
cdr3_length: 16
clone_size: many
v_call: TRBV7-2
cdr3_aa: CASSQSTAGSGNTIYF
cdr3_nt: TGTGCCAGCAGCCAAAGCACCGCAGGGTCTGGAAACACCATATATTTT

j_call: TRBJ1-4
d_call: .
cdr3_length: 15
clone_size: few
v_call: TRBV7-2
cdr3_aa: CASSPTLGLREKLFF
cdr3_nt: TGTGCCAGCAGCCCTACTTTGGGGCTGCGTGAAAAACTGTTTTTT

j_call: TRBJ1-3
d_call: .
cdr3_length: 12
clone_size: many
v_call: TRBV25-1
cdr3_aa: CASTSSGNTIYF
cdr3_nt: TGTGCCAGCACTTCTTCTGGAAACACCATATATTTT

j_call: TRBJ1-5
d_call: .
cdr3_length: 12
clone_size: many
v_call: TRBV6-6
cdr3_aa: CASSFGSQPQHF
cdr3_nt: TGTGCCAGCAGTTTCGGAAGTCAGCCCCAGCATTTT

j_call: TRBJ2-5
d_call: .
cdr3_length: 13
clone_size: few
v_call: TRBV20-1
cdr3_aa: CSAPGLEQETQYF
cdr3_nt: TGCAGTGCTCCGGGACTCGAGCAAGAGACCCAGTACTTC

j_call: TRBJ1-1
d_call: .
cdr3_length: 14
clone_size: .
v_call: TRBV7-2
cdr3_aa: CASSFQGMYTEAFF
cdr3_nt: TGTGCCAGCAGCTTCCAGGGTATGTACACTGAAGCTTTCTTT

j_call: TRBJ1-1
d_call: .
cdr3_length: 15
clone_size: many
v_call: TRBV12-3/TRBV12-4
cdr3_aa: CASGLLGFSHTEAFF
cdr3_nt: TGTGCCAGCGGACTCTTGGGATTTAGTCACACTGAAGCTTTCTTT

j_call: TRBJ1-2
d_call: .
cdr3_length: 11
clone_size: many
v_call: TRBV12-3/TRBV12-4
cdr3_aa: CASSLGDGYTF
cdr3_nt: TGTGCCAGCAGTTTAGGAGATGGCTACACCTTC

j_call: TRBJ1-4
d_call: .
cdr3_length: 15
clone_size: many
v_call: TRBV12-3/TRBV12-4
cdr3_aa: CASSYSVKLNEKLFF
cdr3_nt: TGTGCCAGCAGCTACAGTGTTAAGCTAAATGAAAAACTGTTTTTT

j_call: TRBJ2-1
d_call: .
cdr3_length: 15
clone_size: few
v_call: TRBV5-1
cdr3_aa: CASSIGTDSYNEQFF
cdr3_nt: TGCGCCAGCAGCATCGGGACCGACTCCTACAATGAGCAGTTCTTC

j_call: TRBJ1-2
d_call: .
cdr3_length: 15
clone_size: few
v_call: TRBV3-1
cdr3_aa: CASSQEGTSNYGYTF
cdr3_nt: TGTGCCAGCAGCCAAGAGGGCACTTCTAACTATGGCTACACCTTC

j_call: TRBJ1-2
d_call: .
cdr3_length: 13
clone_size: few
v_call: TRBV6-1
cdr3_aa: CASRKTDNYGYTF
cdr3_nt: TGTGCCAGCAGGAAGACGGACAACTATGGCTACACCTTC

j_call: TRBJ2-2
d_call: .
cdr3_length: 15
clone_size: .
v_call: TRBV7-2
cdr3_aa: CASSYRGGSTGELFF
cdr3_nt: TGTGCCAGCAGCTATCGAGGGGGAAGCACCGGGGAGCTGTTTTTT

j_call: TRBJ1-3
d_call: .
cdr3_length: 14
clone_size: few
v_call: TRBV20-1
cdr3_aa: CSAPKPVAGNTIYF
cdr3_nt: TGCAGTGCTCCTAAACCCGTAGCTGGAAACACCATATATTTT

j_call: TRBJ1-1
d_call: TRBD1
cdr3_length: 14
clone_size: .
v_call: TRBV10-3
cdr3_aa: CAIGGGGTNTEAFF
cdr3_nt: TGTGCCATCGGGGGAGGGGGCACGAACACTGAAGCTTTCTTT

j_call: TRBJ2-1
d_call: .
cdr3_length: 13
clone_size: few
v_call: TRBV20-1
cdr3_aa: CSASGTDDGEQFF
cdr3_nt: TGCAGTGCTTCCGGGACGGACGATGGTGAGCAGTTCTTC

j_call: TRBJ2-5
d_call: .
cdr3_length: 16
clone_size: few
v_call: TRBV5-1
cdr3_aa: CASSLGSKTGQETQYF
cdr3_nt: TGCGCCAGCAGCTTGGGGTCTAAGACAGGCCAAGAGACCCAGTACTTC

j_call: TRBJ2-7
d_call: TRBD1
cdr3_length: 15
clone_size: .
v_call: TRBV7-2
cdr3_aa: CASSLSRDRVHEQYF
cdr3_nt: TGTGCCAGCAGCTTATCCCGGGACAGGGTCCACGAGCAGTACTTC

j_call: TRBJ2-3
d_call: .
cdr3_length: 15
clone_size: many
v_call: TRBV3-1
cdr3_aa: CASSLLGGDLDTQYF
cdr3_nt: TGTGCCAGCAGCCTCCTGGGCGGGGACTTAGATACGCAGTATTTT

j_call: TRBJ2-2
d_call: .
cdr3_length: 14
clone_size: few
v_call: TRBV9
cdr3_aa: CASSVDLGPGELFF
cdr3_nt: TGTGCCAGCAGCGTAGATTTAGGCCCCGGGGAGCTGTTTTTT